This T cell receptor (beta chain) comes out of a study of graft-versus-host responses after intestinal transplantation. Whole-study context: Every one of the recipients received anti-thymocyte globulin induction and afterwards took tacrolimus and steroids for around 3 years.

Findings and caveats of the study: There were GvH clones found in recipient marrow, and some of them appeared first in ileum or blood. With peak circulating GvH clone levels came an association with early post-transplant HvG declines. Allografts of one patient group, those with graft-donor T cell macrochimerism, had high graft-versus-host to host-versus-graft clonal ratios.

Assay: immunoSEQ multiplex PCR; the TCRdb copy retains only in-frame clones and omits some. The table records 20,000 to 25,000 clones, 25% to 35% of them present only once. The length of the CDR3 is 17 residues. V was shortened by 3 bases and J by 2 bases, with 16 bases between the two germline ends. CDR1 and CDR2 from the germline V gene are KGHSH and LQKENI. Plated together were some 200,000 CFSE-labeled responder cells and some 200,000 irradiated, violet-dye-labeled stimulator cells. The receptor was derived from a human patient who received an intestinal transplant. The sample was alloreactive CD8+ T cells from a mixed lymphocyte reaction culture, taken before intestinal transplant. Indicated subset: CFSE-low proliferating T cells sorted from roughly six-day pre-transplant mixed lymphocyte reaction (GvH or HvG direction). The chain is built from TRBV18 and TRBJ2-2; D uncertain. The CDR3 coding sequence is TGTGCCAGCTCACCTTGGATTGTGACGGATAACACCGGGGAGCTGTTTTTT. Translating gives CASSPWIVTDNTGELFF.